A single sample gave rise to the 15 T cell receptor beta chains below, sequenced in a study of T cells in Graves' hyperthyroidism and ophthalmopathy. The investigators amplified TCR beta CDR3 regions from RNA transcripts. A first-round RT-PCR of the TCR CDR3 used the HTBI primer set. One entry per CDR3 protein results from TCRdb running MiXCR on the multiplex PCR reads. Among approximately 690,000 distinct CDR3 sequences, more than 14% were seen once, and the ten largest hold about an eighth. Sequenced input: blood. These receptors came from a woman between 50 and 59 years old with Graves' ophthalmopathy.

The chain recombines TRBV7-9 with TRBJ2-7; D gene unclear. V lost 1 base to trimming and J lost 3 bases, with 10 bases between them. The CDR3 length is 14 residues. Germline loops: CDR1 SEHNR, CDR2 FQNEAQ (reference sequence). CDR3 DNA: TGTGCCAGCAGCTTAGTTGTAGATTTCTACGAGCAGTACTTC. This translates into CASSLVVDFYEQYF.

This clonotype was found many times. The chain joins TRBV28 to TRBJ2-7; 11 nucleotides agree with TRBD1. The length of the CDR3 is 15 residues. Trimming cost V 3 bases and J 5 bases; bases outside gene matches: 6. Germline V gene lookup returns CDR1 MDHEN and CDR2 SYDVKM. The CDR3 here is CASSFGTGGINEQYF. Here the CDR3 DNA reads TGTGCCAGCAGTTTCGGGACAGGGGGAATCAACGAGCAGTACTTC.

This clonotype occurred a few times. This chain links TRBV6-2 or TRBV6-3 with TRBJ2-7; no firm D call. V was pared by 5 bases and J by 6 bases, with 11 bases between. CDR3 length equals 12 residues. Germline V lookup: CDR1 MNHEY, CDR2 SVGEGT. The CDR3: CASSNRPLEQYF. CDR3 nucleotide sequence: TGTGCCAGCAGTAATCGGCCTCTCGAGCAGTACTTC.

This clonotype has only a few counts. The rearrangement links TRBV20-1 to TRBJ2-7; 14 bases match TRBD2. Germline assignment: CDR1 DFQATT and CDR2 SNEGSKA (reference sequence). Losses at the gene ends were 1 base for V and 0 bases for J; bases not matched to a gene: 11. The CDR3 consists of 19 residues. CDR3 sequence reads: CSARGTGLAGAGISYEQYF. The CDR3 nucleotides are TGCAGTGCTAGAGGGACGGGACTAGCGGGAGCGGGGATCTCCTACGAGCAGTACTTC.

This clonotype was seen only once. V is TRBV6-5 and J is TRBJ2-5, with D uncertain. V lost 4 bases and J lost 7, with 13 bases in between. Germline CDR1 reads MNHEY; CDR2 reads SVGAGI. CDR3 size: 13 residues. The CDR3 nucleotides are TGTGCCAGCAGTTCCGTTTACTGGCCGACCCAGTACTTC. Translation: CASSSVYWPTQYF.

This clonotype was picked up one time. One end of the junction fails to match germline, which may point to a read error. The CDR3 spells CASSSPGGAVYF. The DNA of the CDR3 is TGTGCTAGCAGCTCCCCGGGGGGCGCGGTGTATTTT. The chain links TRBV7-7 to TRBJ2-3; TRBD2 might be the D (7 bases). There are 12 residues in the CDR3. The V gene's germline CDR1 is SSHAT and CDR2 FNYEAQ (reference sequence).

The rearrangement joins TRBV30 to TRBJ1-2; the D is unclear. V lost 5 bases, J lost 4 bases, and 14 bases lay in between. This CDR3 region has 13 residues. CDR1 and CDR2 (germline): GTSNPN, SVGIG (reference sequence). The CDR3, as DNA: TGTGCCTGGGCGGCGTCGTCTGGCTATGGCTACACCTTC. It encodes CAWAASSGYGYTF.

This clonotype has more than one count but fewer than ten. The genes are TRBV5-1 and TRBJ2-5; 11 bases are shared with TRBD2. V gave up 3 bases and J gave up 4 bases; unmatched junction bases: 8. The CDR3 runs 16 residues. Germline V CDR1 and CDR2: SGHRS, YFSETQ. The CDR3 DNA reads TGCGCCAGCAGCTCCCCCGGGACTAGCGGTCGAGAGACCCAGTACTTC. Translated: CASSSPGTSGRETQYF.

This clonotype has ten or more counts. J is TRBJ2-3 and V is TRBV27; 7 bases align to TRBD2. In germline, CDR1 is MNHEY, CDR2 SMNVEV (reference sequence). V lost 6 bases and J lost 8; bases outside the gene matches: 17. This CDR3 spans 16 amino acids. CDR3: CASRAGGLSSPRTQYF. CDR3 nucleotides: TGTGCCAGCAGGGCCGGGGGACTATCTTCGCCGCGTACGCAGTATTTT.

This clonotype was seen ten or more times. The chain carries TRBV7-2 and TRBJ2-1, with D unresolved. The ends were cut back, 4 bases at V and 7 bases at J, with 11 bases in the middle. The CDR3 extends over 13 amino acids. The germline gives CDR1 SGHTA, CDR2 FQGNSA. This CDR3 reads CASSSWSVNEQFF. The CDR3 bases are TGTGCCAGCAGCTCGTGGTCAGTAAATGAGCAGTTCTTC.

The CDR3 coding sequence is TGTGCCAGCAGTTTAGTCCTCCCGAACACTGAAGCTTTCTTT. Its protein product is CASSLVLPNTEAFF. V is TRBV28 and J is TRBJ1-1; D remains unclear. V was cut by 2 bases and J by 1 base, with 8 bases left in between. The CDR3 totals 14 residues. Germline V lookup: CDR1 MDHEN, CDR2 SYDVKM.

This clonotype was observed a handful of times. The V and J genes are TRBV20-1 and TRBJ2-7; D possibly corresponds to TRBD2 (7 bases). The CDR3 is 15 residues long. The V end lost 3 bases, the J end lost 0 bases, and 15 bases lay between the germline ends. In germline, CDR1 is DFQATT, CDR2 SNEGSKA (reference sequence). CDR3 sequence reads: CSASKGGLPSYEQYF. The CDR3 DNA reads as TGCAGTGCTAGCAAAGGGGGACTACCCTCCTACGAGCAGTACTTC.

The chain couples TRBV20-1 to TRBJ1-2; perhaps TRBD1 as D (5 bases). V was clipped by 0 bases and J by 1 base, with 9 bases between them. The CDR3 extends over 14 amino acids. Germline CDR1 reads DFQATT; CDR2 reads SNEGSKA (reference sequence). As DNA, the CDR3 is TGCAGTGCTAGAGACGGGACTCTTAACTATGGCTACACCTTC. As protein: CSARDGTLNYGYTF.

The chain couples TRBV6-2 or TRBV6-3 to TRBJ1-1; D remains unclear. Germline V gene data show CDR1 as MNHEY and CDR2 as SVGEGT. Trimming left V 7 bases short and J 3 bases short, with 12 bases between. The CDR3 has 13 residues. As DNA, the CDR3 is TGTGCCAGCACTCCCGTAAGGGACACTGAAGCTTTCTTT. This codes for CASTPVRDTEAFF.

This clonotype occurred once. At one boundary the junction diverges from the germline segment, which might be a read error. The chain has TRBV5-5 and TRBJ2-2; the match to TRBD2 covers 8 bases. The germline V gene has CDR1 SGHKS and CDR2 YYEKEE (reference sequence). The CDR3 is made up of 15 amino acids. The CDR3 bases are TGTGTCAGCAGCTTGTCGGGACTAGTAGCCGGGGAGCTGTTTTTT. Amino acids: CVSSLSGLVAGELFF. Variable domain in full (rest from reference TRBV5-5 and TRBJ2-2): DAGVTQSPTHLIKTRGQQVTLRCSPISGHKSVSWYQQVLGQGPQFIFQYYEKEERGRGNFPDRFSARQFPNYSSELNVNALLLGDSALYLCVSSLSGLVAGELFFGEGSRLTVL.